This T cell receptor (beta chain) was identified during a study of vaccination and CD4 T cells after COVID-19. Study summary: Each control culture was treated with a CEFX pool, an HIV-1 Nef pool, or no peptide.

Treatment denoted: roughly nine-day PBMC culture with coronavirus spike peptide pools or control peptides (ViraFEST assay). The Oncomine TCR Beta short-read assay generated sequence data from the DNA of cultured CD4+ T cells. DNA came from CD4+ T cells after culture. Each CDR3 protein gets one entry after TCRdb re-called the PCR reads with MiXCR. The top ten hold more than 9% of the sample, which has under 15,000 distinct CDR3 sequences, around 38% seen once. This clonotype was found once. The antigen is not known. The sequence derives from a human donor who had recovered from COVID-19. Sequencing was performed on CD4+ T cells from blood, cultured in vitro.

The CDR3 is CASSLPQGLAGVGETQYF. The CDR3 nucleotides are TGCGCCAGCAGCTTGCCCCAGGGACTAGCGGGAGTGGGGGAGACCCAGTACTTC. This chain connects TRBV5-1 to TRBJ2-5; 14 bases are shared with TRBD2. V trimming: 1 base; J trimming: 5 bases; junction bases outside the gene matches: 10. CDR3 length: 18 residues. Germline CDR1 is SGHRS and CDR2 is YFSETQ.